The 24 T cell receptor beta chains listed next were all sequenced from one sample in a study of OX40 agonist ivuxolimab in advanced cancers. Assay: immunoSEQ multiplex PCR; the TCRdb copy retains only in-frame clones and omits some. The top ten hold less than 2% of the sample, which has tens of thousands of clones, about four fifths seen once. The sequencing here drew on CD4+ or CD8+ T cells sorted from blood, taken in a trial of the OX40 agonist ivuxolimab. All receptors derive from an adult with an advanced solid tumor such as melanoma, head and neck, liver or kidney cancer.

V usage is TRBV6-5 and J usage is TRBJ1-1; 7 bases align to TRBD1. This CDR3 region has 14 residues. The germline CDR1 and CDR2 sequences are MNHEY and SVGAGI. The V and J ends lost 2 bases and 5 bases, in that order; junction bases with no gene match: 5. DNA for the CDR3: TGTGCCAGCAGTTACAAGGGGGCGATGACTGAAGCTTTCTTT. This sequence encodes CASSYKGAMTEAFF.

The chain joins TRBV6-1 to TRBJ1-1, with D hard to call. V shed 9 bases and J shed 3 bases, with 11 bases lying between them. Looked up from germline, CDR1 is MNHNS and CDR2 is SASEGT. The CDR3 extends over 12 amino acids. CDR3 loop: CASRFGDTEAFF. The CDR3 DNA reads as TGTGCCAGTCGATTTGGGGACACTGAAGCTTTCTTT.

The CDR3 loop is CASSSGQGRNQPQHF. In DNA, the CDR3 is TGTGCCAGCAGCTCCGGACAGGGCCGCAATCAGCCCCAGCATTTT. J is TRBJ1-5 and V is TRBV7-8; 8 positions match TRBD1. The trim removed 4 bases at V and 2 bases at J, leaving 4 bases unmatched. There are 15 residues in the CDR3. CDR1 and CDR2 (germline): SGHVS, FQNEAQ.

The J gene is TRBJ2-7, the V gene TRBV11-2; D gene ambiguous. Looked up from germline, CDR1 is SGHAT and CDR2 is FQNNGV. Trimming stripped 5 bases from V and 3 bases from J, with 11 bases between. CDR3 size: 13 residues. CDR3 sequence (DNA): TGTGCCAGCAGCCCAACACGGAACTACGAGCAGTACTTC. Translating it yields CASSPTRNYEQYF.

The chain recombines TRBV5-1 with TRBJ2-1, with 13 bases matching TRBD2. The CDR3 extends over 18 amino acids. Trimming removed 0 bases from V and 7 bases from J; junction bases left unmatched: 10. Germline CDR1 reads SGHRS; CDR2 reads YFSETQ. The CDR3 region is CASSLDSLAGGKRNEQFF. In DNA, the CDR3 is TGCGCCAGCAGCTTGGATTCACTAGCGGGGGGGAAGCGGAATGAGCAGTTCTTC.

The CDR3 spells CASSTQVTHEQYF. CDR3 in DNA: TGTGCCAGTAGTACACAGGTTACCCACGAGCAGTACTTC. The chain combines TRBV19 with TRBJ2-7; tentatively, D is TRBD1 (5 bases). Germline V gives CDR1 LNHDA, CDR2 SQIVND (reference sequence). This CDR3 has 13 amino acids. V gave up 4 bases and J gave up 5 bases, with 12 bases separating them.

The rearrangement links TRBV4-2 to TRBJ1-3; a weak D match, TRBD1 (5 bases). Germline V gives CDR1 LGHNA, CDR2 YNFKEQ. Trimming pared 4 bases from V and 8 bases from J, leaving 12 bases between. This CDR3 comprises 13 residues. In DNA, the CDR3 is TGTGCCAGCAGCCCCGACAGTAAGGACACCATATATTTT. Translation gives CASSPDSKDTIYF.

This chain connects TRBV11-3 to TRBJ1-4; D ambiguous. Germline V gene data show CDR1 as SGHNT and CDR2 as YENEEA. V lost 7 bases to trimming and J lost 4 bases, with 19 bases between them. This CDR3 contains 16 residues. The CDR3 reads CASTGFRIRVNEKLFF. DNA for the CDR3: TGTGCCAGCACAGGTTTCCGCATTCGGGTTAATGAAAAACTGTTTTTT.

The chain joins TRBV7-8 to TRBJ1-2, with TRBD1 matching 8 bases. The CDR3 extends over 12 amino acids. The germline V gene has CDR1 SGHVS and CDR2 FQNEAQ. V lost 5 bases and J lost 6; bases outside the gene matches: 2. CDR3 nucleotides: TGTGCCAGCAGCGAGACAGGGGATGGCTACACCTTC. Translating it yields CASSETGDGYTF.

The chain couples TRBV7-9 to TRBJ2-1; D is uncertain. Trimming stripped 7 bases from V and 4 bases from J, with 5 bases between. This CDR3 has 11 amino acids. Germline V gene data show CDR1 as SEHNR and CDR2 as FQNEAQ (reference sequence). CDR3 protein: CASISYNEQFF. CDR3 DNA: TGTGCCAGCATCTCTTACAATGAGCAGTTCTTC.

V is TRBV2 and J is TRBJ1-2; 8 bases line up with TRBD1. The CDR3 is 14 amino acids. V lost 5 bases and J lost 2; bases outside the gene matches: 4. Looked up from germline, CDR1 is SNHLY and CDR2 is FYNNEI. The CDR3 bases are TGTGCCAGCAGTCCCGACAGGGGCAACTATGGCTACACCTTC. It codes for CASSPDRGNYGYTF.

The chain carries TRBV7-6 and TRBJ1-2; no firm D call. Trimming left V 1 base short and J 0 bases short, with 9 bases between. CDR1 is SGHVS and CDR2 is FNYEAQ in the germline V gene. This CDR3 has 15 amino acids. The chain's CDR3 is CASSLGSETNYGYTF. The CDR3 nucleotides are TGTGCCAGCAGCTTAGGCAGCGAGACTAACTATGGCTACACCTTC.

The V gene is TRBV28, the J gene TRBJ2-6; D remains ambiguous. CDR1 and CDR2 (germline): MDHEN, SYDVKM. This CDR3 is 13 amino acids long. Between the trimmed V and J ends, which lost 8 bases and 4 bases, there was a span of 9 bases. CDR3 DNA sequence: TGTGCCAGCTCCCTACCGGGGGCCAACGTCCTGACTTTC. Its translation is CASSLPGANVLTF.

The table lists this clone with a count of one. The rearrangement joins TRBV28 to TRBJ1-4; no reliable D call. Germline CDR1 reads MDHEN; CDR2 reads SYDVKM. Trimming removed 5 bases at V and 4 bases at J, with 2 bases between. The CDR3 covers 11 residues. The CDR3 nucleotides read TGTGCCAGCAGTGTTAATGAAAAACTGTTTTTT. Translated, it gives CASSVNEKLFF. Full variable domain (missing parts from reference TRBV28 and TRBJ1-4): DVKVTQSSRYLVKRTGEKVFLECVQDMDHENMFWYRQDPGLGLRLIYFSYDVKMKEKGDIPEGYSVSREKKERFSLILESASTNQTSMYLCASSVNEKLFFGSGTQLSVL.

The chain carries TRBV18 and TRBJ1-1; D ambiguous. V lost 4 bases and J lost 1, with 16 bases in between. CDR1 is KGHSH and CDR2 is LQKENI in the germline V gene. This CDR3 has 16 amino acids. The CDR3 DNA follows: TGTGCCAGCTCACGCGGAGGGTCACCTTCGAACACTGAAGCTTTCTTT. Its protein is CASSRGGSPSNTEAFF.

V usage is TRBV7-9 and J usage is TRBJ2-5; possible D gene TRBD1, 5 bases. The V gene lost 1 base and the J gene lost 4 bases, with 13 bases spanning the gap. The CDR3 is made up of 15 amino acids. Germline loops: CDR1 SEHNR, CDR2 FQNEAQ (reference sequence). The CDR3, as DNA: TGTGCCAGCAGCTTAGGGACAAAAGGTGGAGAGACCCAGTACTTC. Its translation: CASSLGTKGGETQYF. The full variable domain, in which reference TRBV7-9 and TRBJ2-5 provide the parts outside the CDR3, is DTGVSQNPRHKITKRGQNVTFRCDPISEHNRLYWYRQTLGQGPEFLTYFQNEAQLEKSRLLSDRFSAERPKGSFSTLEIQRTEQGDSAMYLCASSLGTKGGETQYFGPGTRLLVL.

This CDR3 reads CASSQLDMGMTNEKLFF. CDR3 sequence (DNA): TGCGCCAGCAGCCAACTAGACATGGGGATGACTAATGAAAAACTGTTTTTT. The J gene is TRBJ1-4, the V gene TRBV4-1; D remains ambiguous. The CDR3 consists of 17 residues. Germline values: CDR1 MGHRA, CDR2 YSYEKL. The V end lost 2 bases, the J end lost 2 bases, and 15 bases lay between the germline ends.

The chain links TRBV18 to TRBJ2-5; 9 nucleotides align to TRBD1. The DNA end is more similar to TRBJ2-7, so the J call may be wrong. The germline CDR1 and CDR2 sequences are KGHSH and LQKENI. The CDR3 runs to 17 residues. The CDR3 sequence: CASSPRPGQGLDYEQYF. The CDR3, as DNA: TGTGCCAGCTCACCCCGGCCGGGACAGGGATTGGACTACGAGCAGTACTTC.

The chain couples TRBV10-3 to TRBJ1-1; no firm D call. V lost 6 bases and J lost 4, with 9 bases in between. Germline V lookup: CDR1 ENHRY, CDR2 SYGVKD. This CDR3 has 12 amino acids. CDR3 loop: CAIRGVGTEAFF. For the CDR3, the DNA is TGTGCCATCAGAGGAGTTGGCACTGAAGCTTTCTTT.

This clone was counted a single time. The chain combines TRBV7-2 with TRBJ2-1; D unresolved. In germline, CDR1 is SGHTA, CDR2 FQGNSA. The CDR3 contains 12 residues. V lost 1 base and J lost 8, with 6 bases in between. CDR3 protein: CASSLVGDEQFF. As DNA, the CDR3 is TGTGCCAGCAGCTTAGTCGGAGATGAGCAGTTCTTC.

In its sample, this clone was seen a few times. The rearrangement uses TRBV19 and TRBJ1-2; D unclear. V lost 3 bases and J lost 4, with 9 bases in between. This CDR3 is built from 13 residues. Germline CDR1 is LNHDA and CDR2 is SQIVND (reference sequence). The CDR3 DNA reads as TGTGCCAGTAGTATGGGTCCGATCTATGGCTACACCTTC. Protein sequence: CASSMGPIYGYTF.

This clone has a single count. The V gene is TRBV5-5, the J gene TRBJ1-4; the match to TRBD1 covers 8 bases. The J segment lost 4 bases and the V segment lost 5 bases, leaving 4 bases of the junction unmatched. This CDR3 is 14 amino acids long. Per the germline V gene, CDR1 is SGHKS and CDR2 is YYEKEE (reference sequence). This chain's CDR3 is CASRTGANNEKLFF. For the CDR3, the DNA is TGTGCCAGCAGGACAGGGGCGAATAATGAAAAACTGTTTTTT.

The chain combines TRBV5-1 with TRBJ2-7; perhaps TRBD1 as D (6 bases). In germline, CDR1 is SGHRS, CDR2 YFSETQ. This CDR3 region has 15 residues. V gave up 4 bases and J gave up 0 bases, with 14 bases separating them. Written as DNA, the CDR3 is TGCGCCAGCAGCAGAGGACAGACGAGCTCCTACGAGCAGTACTTC. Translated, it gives CASSRGQTSSYEQYF. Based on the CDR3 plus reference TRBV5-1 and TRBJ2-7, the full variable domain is KAGVTQTPRYLIKTRGQQVTLSCSPISGHRSVSWYQQTPGQGLQFLFEYFSETQRNKGNFPGRFSGRQFSNSRSEMNVSTLELGDSALYLCASSRGQTSSYEQYFGPGTRLTVT.

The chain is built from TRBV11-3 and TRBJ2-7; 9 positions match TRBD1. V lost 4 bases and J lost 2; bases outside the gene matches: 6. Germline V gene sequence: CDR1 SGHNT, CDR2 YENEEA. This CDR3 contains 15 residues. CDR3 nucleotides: TGTGCCAGCAGCTCGGGGGGACAGGGAGCCTACGAGCAGTACTTC. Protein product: CASSSGGQGAYEQYF.